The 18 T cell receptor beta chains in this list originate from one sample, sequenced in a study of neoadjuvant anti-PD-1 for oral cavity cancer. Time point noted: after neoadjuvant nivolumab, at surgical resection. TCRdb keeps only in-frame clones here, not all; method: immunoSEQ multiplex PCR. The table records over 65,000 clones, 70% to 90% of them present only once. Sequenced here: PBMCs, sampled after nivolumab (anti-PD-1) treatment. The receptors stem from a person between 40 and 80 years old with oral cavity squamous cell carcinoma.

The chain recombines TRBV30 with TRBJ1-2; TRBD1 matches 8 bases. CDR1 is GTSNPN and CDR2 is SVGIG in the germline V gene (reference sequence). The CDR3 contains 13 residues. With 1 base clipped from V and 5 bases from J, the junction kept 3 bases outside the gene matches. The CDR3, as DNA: TGTGCCTGGAGTGCCACAGGGGGGTATGGCTACACCTTC. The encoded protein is CAWSATGGYGYTF.

The CDR3 is CASRNPLAKNIQYF. The CDR3 DNA reads as TGTGCCAGCAGGAATCCTCTAGCCAAAAACATTCAGTACTTC. V usage is TRBV2 and J usage is TRBJ2-4; D unresolved. V lost 6 bases and J 0 bases, leaving 9 bases between the germline ends. The germline gives CDR1 SNHLY, CDR2 FYNNEI. The CDR3 extends over 14 amino acids.

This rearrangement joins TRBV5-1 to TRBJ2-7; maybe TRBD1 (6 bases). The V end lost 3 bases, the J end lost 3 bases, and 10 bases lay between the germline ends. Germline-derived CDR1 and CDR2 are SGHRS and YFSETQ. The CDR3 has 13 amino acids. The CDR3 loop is CASSSGHRYEQYF. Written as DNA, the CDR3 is TGCGCCAGCAGCTCGGGACACCGCTACGAGCAGTACTTC.

CDR3 bases: TGTGCCAGCAGTTCCCTAGCGGGGGTAACCGGGGAGCTGTTTTTT. Its translation: CASSSLAGVTGELFF. This chain links TRBV27 with TRBJ2-2, with 10 bases that match TRBD2. The V gene end was trimmed by 4 bases and the J gene end by 5 bases; junction bases not matched to a gene: 4. The CDR3 sequence is 15 residues long. Germline V lookup: CDR1 MNHEY, CDR2 SMNVEV (reference sequence).

The CDR3 loop is CASSLEATETQYF. The CDR3 DNA reads TGTGCCAGCAGCTTAGAGGCAACAGAGACCCAGTACTTC. The rearrangement joins TRBV11-3 to TRBJ2-5, with unresolved D. Germline CDR1 is SGHNT and CDR2 is YENEEA. The CDR3 loop spans 13 amino acids. The V end lost 0 bases, the J end lost 4 bases, and 6 bases lay between the germline ends.

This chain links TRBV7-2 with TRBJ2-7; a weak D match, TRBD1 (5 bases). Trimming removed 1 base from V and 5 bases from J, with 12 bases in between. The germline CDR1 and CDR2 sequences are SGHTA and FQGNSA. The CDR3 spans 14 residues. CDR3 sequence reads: CASSLGQGSNEQYF. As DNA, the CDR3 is TGTGCCAGCAGCTTAGGTCAGGGATCCAACGAGCAGTACTTC.

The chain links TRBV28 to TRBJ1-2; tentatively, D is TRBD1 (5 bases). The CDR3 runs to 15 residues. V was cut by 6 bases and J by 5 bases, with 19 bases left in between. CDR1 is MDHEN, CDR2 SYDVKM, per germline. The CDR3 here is CASSVGAQYSYGYTF. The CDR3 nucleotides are TGTGCCAGCAGCGTCGGGGCCCAGTATAGTTATGGCTACACCTTC.

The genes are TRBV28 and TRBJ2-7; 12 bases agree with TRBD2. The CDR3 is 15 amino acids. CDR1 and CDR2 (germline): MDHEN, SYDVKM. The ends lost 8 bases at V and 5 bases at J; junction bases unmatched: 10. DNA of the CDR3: TGTGCCAGCTCAAAAGGACTAGCGGGACGGAACGAGCAGTACTTC. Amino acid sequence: CASSKGLAGRNEQYF.

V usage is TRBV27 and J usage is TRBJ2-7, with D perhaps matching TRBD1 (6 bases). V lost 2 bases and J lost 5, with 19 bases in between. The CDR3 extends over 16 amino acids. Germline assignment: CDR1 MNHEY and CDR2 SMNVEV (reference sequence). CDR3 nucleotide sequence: TGTGCCAGCAGTTTAGAAAACTTCAAGGGGGTGCACGAGCAGTACTTC. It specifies CASSLENFKGVHEQYF.

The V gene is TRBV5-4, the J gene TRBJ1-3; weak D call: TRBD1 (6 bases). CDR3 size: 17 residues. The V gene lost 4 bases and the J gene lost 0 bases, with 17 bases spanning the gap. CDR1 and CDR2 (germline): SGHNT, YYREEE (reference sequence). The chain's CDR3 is CASSAPTGSRSGNTIYF. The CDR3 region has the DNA TGTGCCAGCAGCGCACCAACAGGGTCTCGCTCTGGAAACACCATATATTTT.

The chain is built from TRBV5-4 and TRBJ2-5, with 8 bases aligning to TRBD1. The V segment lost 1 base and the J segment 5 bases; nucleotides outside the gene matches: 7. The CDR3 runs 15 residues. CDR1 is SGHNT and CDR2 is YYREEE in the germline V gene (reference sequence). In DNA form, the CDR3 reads TGTGCCAGCAGCTTGTATCAGGGGGCGGGGGAGACCCAGTACTTC. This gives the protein CASSLYQGAGETQYF.

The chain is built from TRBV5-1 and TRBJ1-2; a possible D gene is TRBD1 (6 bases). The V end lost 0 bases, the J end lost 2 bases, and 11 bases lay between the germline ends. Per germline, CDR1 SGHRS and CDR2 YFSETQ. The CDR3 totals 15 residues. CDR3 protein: CASSLAGALNYGYTF. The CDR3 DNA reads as TGCGCCAGCAGCTTGGCGGGGGCCTTGAACTATGGCTACACCTTC.

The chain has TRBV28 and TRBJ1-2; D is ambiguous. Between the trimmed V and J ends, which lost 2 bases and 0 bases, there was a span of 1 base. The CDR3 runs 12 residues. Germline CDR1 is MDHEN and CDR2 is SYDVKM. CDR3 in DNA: TGTGCCAGCAGTTTAACTAACTATGGCTACACCTTC. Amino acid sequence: CASSLTNYGYTF.

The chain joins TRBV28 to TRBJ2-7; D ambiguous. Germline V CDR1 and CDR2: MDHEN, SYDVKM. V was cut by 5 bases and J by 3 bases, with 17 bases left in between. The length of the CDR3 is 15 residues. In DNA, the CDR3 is TGTGCCAGCAGTATACCTACGTTGGGGATCTACGAGCAGTACTTC. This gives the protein CASSIPTLGIYEQYF. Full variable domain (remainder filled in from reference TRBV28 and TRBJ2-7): DVKVTQSSRYLVKRTGEKVFLECVQDMDHENMFWYRQDPGLGLRLIYFSYDVKMKEKGDIPEGYSVSREKKERFSLILESASTNQTSMYLCASSIPTLGIYEQYFGPGTRLTVT.

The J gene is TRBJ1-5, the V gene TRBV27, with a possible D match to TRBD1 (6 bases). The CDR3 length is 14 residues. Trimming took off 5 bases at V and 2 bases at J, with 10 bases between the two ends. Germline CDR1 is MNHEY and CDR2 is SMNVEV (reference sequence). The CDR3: CASSTGRGNQPQHF. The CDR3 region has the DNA TGTGCCAGCAGTACAGGGAGAGGCAATCAGCCCCAGCATTTT.

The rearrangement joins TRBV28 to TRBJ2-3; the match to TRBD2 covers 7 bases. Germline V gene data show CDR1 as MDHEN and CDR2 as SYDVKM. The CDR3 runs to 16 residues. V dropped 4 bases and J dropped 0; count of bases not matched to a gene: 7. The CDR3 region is CASSSGVAGSTDTQYF. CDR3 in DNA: TGTGCCAGCAGTTCCGGGGTAGCGGGTAGCACAGATACGCAGTATTTT.

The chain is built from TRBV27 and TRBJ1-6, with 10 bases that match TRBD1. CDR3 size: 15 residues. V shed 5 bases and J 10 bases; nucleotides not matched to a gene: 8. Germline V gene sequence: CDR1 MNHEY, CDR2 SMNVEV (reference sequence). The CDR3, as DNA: TGTGCCAGCAGTGCCGGGACAGGGGTCTACTCACCCCTCCACTTT. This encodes CASSAGTGVYSPLHF.

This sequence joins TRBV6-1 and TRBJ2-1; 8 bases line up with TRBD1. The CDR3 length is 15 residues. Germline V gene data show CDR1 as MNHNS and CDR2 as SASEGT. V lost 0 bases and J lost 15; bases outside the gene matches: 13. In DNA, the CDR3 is TGTGCCAGCAGTGAAGCGGGGGCAGGGGGCCGGATTTGGTTCTTC. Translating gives CASSEAGAGGRIWFF.